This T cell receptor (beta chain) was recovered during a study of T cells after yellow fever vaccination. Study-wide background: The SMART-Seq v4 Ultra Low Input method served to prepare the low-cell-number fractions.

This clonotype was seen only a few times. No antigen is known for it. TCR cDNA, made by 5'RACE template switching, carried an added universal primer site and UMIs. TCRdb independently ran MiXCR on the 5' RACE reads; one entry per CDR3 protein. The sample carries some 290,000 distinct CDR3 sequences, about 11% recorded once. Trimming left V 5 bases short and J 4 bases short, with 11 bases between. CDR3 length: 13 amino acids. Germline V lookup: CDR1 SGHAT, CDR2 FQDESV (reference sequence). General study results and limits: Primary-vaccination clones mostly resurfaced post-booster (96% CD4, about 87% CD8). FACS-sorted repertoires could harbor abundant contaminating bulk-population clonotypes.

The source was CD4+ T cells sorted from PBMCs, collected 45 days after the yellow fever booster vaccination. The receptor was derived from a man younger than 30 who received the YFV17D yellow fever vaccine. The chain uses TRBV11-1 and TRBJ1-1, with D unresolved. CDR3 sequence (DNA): TGTGCCAGCAGCCCCGACGTGGCCACTGAAGCTTTCTTT. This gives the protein CASSPDVATEAFF.